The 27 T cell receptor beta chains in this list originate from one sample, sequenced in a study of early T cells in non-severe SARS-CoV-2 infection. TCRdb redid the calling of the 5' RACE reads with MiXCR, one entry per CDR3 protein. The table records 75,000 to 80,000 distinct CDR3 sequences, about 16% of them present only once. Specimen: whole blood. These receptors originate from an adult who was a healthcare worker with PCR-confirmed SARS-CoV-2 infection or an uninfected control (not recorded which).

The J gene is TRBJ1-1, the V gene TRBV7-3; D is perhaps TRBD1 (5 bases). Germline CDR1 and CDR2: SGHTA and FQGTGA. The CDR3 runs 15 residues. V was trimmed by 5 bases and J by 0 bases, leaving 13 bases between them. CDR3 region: CASSPAGTVNTEAFF. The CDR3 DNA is TGTGCCAGCAGCCCCGCCGGGACGGTGAACACTGAAGCTTTCTTT. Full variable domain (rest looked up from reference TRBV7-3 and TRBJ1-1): GAGVSQTPSNKVTEKGKYVELRCDPISGHTALYWYRQSLGQGPEFLIYFQGTGAADDSGLPNDRFFAVRPEGSVSTLKIQRTERGDSAVYLCASSPAGTVNTEAFFGQGTRLTVV.

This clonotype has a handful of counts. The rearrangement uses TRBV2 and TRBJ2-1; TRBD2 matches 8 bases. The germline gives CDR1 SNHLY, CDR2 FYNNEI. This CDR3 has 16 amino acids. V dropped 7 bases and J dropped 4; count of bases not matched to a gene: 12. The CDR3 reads CASKGGGGIVYNEQFF. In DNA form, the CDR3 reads TGTGCCAGCAAGGGAGGCGGGGGGATCGTTTACAATGAGCAGTTCTTC.

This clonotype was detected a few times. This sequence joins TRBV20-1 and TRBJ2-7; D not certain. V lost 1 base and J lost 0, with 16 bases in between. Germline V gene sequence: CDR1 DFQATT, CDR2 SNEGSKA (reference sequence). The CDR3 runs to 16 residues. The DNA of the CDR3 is TGCAGTGCTAGAGCTTTAGTCGGCAGGAGCTCCTACGAGCAGTACTTC. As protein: CSARALVGRSSYEQYF.

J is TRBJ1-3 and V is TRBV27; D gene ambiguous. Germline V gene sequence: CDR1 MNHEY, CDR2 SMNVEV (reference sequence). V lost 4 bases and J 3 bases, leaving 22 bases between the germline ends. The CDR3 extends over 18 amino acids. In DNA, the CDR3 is TGTGCCAGCAGTTCGGGAAGCATGGGTCCCGCAAGTGGAAACACCATATATTTT. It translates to CASSSGSMGPASGNTIYF.

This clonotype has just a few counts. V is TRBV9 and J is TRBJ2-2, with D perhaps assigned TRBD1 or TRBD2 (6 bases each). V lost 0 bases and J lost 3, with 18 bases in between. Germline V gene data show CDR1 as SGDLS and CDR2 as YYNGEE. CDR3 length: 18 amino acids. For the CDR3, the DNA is TGTGCCAGCAGCGTAGGATCCCGGGGGCTTACTTACACCGGGGAGCTGTTTTTT. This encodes CASSVGSRGLTYTGELFF.

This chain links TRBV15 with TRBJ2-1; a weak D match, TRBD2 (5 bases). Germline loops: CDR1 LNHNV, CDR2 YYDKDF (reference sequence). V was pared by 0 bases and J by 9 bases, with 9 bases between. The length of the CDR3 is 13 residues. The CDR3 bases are TGTGCCACCAGCAGAGAGAGGGTCGGTGAGCAGTTCTTC. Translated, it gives CATSRERVGEQFF.

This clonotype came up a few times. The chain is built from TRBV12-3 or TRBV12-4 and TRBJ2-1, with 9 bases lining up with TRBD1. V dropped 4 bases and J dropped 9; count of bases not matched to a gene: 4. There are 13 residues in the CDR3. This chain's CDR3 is CASSSQGAGEQFF. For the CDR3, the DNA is TGTGCCAGCAGTTCACAGGGGGCGGGTGAGCAGTTCTTC.

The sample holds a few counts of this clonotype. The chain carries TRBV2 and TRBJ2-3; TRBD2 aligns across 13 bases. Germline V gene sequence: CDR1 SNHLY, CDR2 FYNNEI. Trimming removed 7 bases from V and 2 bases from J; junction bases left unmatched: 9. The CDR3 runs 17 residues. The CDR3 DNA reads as TGTGCCAGCAAATCCCGGACTAGCGGGGGCGCCACAGATACGCAGTATTTT. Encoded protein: CASKSRTSGGATDTQYF.

CDR3 coding DNA: TGTGCCAGCAGCCCTAGGCTGGGCGGGGGGGCCTCCGGGGAGCTGTTTTTT. It encodes CASSPRLGGGASGELFF. This chain joins TRBV7-2 and TRBJ2-2; 9 positions match TRBD2. From germline, CDR1 is SGHTA and CDR2 FQGNSA. Germline trimming cut 5 bases from V and 6 bases from J; bases unmatched to any gene: 13. This CDR3 contains 17 residues.

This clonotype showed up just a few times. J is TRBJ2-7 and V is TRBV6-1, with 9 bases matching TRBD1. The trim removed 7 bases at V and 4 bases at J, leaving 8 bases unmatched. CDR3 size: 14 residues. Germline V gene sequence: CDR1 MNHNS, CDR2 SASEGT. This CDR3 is CASTEGQGNYEQYF. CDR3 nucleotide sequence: TGTGCCAGCACCGAAGGACAGGGGAATTACGAGCAGTACTTC.

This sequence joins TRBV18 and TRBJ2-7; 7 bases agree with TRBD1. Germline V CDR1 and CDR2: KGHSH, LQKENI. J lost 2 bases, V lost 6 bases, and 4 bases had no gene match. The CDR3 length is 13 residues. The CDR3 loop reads CASSRDRTYEQYF. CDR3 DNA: TGTGCCAGCTCGAGGGACAGAACCTACGAGCAGTACTTC.

The CDR3 nucleotides read TGTGCCATCAGTGAGGACAGGGACACTGAAGCTTTCTTT. Encoded protein: CAISEDRDTEAFF. The rearrangement joins TRBV10-3 to TRBJ1-1, with 7 bases fitting TRBD1. V was clipped by 2 bases and J by 3 bases; unmatched bases: 0. The CDR3 consists of 13 residues. The germline V gene has CDR1 ENHRY and CDR2 SYGVKD.

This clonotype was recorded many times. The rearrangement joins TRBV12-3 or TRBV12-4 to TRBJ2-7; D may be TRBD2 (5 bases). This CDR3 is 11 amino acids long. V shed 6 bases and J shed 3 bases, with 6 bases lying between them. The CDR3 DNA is TGTGCCAGCAGCCGGGGCTACGAGCAGTACTTC. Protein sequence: CASSRGYEQYF.

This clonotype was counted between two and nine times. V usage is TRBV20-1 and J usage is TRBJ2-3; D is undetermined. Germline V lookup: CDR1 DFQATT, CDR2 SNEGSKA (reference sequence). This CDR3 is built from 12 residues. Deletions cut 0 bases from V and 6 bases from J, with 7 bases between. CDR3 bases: TGCAGTGCTAGAGAGGGCAGCGATACGCAGTATTTT. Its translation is CSAREGSDTQYF.

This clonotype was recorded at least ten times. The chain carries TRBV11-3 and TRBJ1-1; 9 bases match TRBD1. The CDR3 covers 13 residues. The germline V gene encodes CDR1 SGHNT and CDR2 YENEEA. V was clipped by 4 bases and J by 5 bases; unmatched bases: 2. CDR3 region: CASSSDRGTEAFF. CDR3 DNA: TGTGCCAGCAGCTCCGACAGGGGGACTGAAGCTTTCTTT.

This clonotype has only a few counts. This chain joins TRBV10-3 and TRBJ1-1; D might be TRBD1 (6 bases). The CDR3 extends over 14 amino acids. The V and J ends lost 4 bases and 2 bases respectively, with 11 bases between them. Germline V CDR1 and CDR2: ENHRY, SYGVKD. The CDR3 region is CAISGAGDNTEAFF. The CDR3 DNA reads TGTGCCATCAGTGGGGCAGGGGATAACACTGAAGCTTTCTTT.

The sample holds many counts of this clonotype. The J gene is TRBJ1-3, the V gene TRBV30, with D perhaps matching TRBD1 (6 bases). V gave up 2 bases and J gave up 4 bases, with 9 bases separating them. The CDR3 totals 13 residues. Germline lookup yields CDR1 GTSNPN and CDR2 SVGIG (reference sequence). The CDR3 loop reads CAWSQTGGNTIYF. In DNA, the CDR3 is TGTGCCTGGAGTCAGACAGGAGGAAACACCATATATTTT.

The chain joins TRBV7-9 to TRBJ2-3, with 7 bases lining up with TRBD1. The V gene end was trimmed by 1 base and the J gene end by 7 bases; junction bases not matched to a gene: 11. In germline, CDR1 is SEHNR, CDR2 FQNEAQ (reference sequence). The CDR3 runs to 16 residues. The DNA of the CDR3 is TGTGCCAGCAGCTTAGAGGGGGCCCCCCGGAGGAATACGCAGTATTTT. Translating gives CASSLEGAPRRNTQYF.

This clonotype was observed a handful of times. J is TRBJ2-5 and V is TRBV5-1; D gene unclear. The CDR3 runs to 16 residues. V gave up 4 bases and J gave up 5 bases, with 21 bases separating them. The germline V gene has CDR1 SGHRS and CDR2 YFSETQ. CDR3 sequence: CASSPRPGGREETQYF. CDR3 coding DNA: TGCGCCAGCAGCCCGAGGCCAGGTGGCCGCGAGGAGACCCAGTACTTC. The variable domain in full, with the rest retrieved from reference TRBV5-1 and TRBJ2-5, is KAGVTQTPRYLIKTRGQQVTLSCSPISGHRSVSWYQQTPGQGLQFLFEYFSETQRNKGNFPGRFSGRQFSNSRSEMNVSTLELGDSALYLCASSPRPGGREETQYFGPGTRLLVL.

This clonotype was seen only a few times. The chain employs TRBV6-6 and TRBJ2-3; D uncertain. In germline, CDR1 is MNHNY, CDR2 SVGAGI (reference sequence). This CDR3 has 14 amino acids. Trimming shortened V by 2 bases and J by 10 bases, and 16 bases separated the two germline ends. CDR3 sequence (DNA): TGTGCCAGCAGTTACCAGACCCACGAACAAGCGCAGTATTTT. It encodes CASSYQTHEQAQYF.

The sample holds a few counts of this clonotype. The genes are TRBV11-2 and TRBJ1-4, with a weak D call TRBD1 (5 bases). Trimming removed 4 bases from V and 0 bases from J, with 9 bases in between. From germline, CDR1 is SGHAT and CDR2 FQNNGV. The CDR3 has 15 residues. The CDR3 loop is CASSSSTATNEKLFF. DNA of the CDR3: TGTGCCAGCAGCTCCTCGACAGCAACTAATGAAAAACTGTTTTTT.

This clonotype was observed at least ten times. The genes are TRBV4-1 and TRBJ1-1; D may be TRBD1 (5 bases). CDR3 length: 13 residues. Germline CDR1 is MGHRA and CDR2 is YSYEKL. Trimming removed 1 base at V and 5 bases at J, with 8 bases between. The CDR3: CASSQVGGTEAFF. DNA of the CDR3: TGCGCCAGCAGCCAAGTGGGGGGAACTGAAGCTTTCTTT.

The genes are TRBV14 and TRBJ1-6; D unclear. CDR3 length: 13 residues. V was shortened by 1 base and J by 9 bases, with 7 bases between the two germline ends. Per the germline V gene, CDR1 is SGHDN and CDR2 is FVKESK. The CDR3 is CASSQGGGSPLHF. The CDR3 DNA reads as TGTGCCAGCAGCCAAGGGGGAGGTTCACCCCTCCACTTT.

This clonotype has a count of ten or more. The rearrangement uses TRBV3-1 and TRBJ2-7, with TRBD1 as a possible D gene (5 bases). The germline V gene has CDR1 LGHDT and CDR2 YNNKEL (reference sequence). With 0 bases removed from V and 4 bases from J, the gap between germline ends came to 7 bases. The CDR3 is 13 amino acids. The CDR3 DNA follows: TGTGCCAGCAGCCAAGATGGGGCTTACGAGCAGTACTTC. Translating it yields CASSQDGAYEQYF.

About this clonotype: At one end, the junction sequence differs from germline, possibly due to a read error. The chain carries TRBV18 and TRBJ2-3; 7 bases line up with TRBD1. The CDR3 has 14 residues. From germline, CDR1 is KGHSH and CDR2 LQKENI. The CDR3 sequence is CGSSPGTVTDTQYF. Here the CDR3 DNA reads TGTGGCAGCTCACCGGGGACAGTCACAGATACGCAGTATTTT.

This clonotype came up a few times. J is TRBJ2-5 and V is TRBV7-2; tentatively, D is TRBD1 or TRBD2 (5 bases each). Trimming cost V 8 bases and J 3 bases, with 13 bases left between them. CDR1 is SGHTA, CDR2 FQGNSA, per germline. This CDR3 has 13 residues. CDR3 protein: CASAKWGKETQYF. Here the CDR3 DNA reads TGTGCCAGCGCAAAGTGGGGGAAAGAGACCCAGTACTTC.

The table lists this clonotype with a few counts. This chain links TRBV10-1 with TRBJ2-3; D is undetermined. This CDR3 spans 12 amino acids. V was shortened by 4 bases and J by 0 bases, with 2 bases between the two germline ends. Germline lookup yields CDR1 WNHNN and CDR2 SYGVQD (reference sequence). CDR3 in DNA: TGCGCCAGCAGTGCTAGCACAGATACGCAGTATTTT. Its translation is CASSASTDTQYF.